Sequencing of this T cell receptor beta chain was carried out in a study of blood T cells in healthy people across ages. Findings and limits, study-wide: Getting older went along with TCR beta diversity per million T cells dropping roughly linearly. Fewer expanded clones and more diversity marked long-lived versus aged donors.

The V gene's germline CDR1 is SQVTM and CDR2 ANQGSEA. V lost 4 bases, J lost 4 bases, and 13 bases lay in between. There are 14 residues in the CDR3. On this clonotype itself: What it recognizes is unknown.

Using a J-beta primer mix together with a sample-barcoded 5' primer, a second PCR was run for 7 to 11 cycles. One entry per CDR3 protein, called by TCRdb with MiXCR from the 5' RACE reads. The table has 1,500,000 or so distinct CDR3 sequences, 59% seen once. A minimum of 6 micrograms of total RNA was extracted per sample. The chain combines TRBV29-1 with TRBJ2-2; D possibly corresponds to TRBD2 (5 bases). This sequence originates from a man between 18 and 35 years old in good health. The sample was blood. The CDR3 spells CSVGEMSRTGELFF. The CDR3 region has the DNA TGCAGCGTTGGGGAGATGTCACGCACCGGGGAGCTGTTTTTT.